This T cell receptor (beta chain) was identified in a study of chemoradiotherapy in HPV16-positive cancers. Looking at the study overall: A couple of HPV16-positive patients' cells yielded candidate HPV-specific clones and common motifs.

In germline, CDR1 is SGHRS, CDR2 YFSETQ. Trimming took off 4 bases at V and 10 bases at J, with 9 bases between the two ends. This CDR3 is built from 11 residues. Repeated repertoire sampling spanned the course of chemoradiotherapy. The data were produced by immunoSEQ multiplex PCR, yet TCRdb's version contains in-frame clones alone and is incomplete. The data hold fewer than 35,000 clones, with 93% observed a single time. Whole-study findings and limits: During treatment, candidate HPV-specific clones and E7-related motifs expanded in tumor. HPV-responsive T-cell expansion during chemoradiotherapy was linked to improved recurrence-free survival in HPV16-positive patients.

On this clone: The antigen remains undetermined.

The chain carries TRBV5-1 and TRBJ2-1, with D possibly TRBD1 on 6 matching bases. The sample here was blood, taken from a patient who underwent chemoradiotherapy. The source of this sequence is a human donor with HPV-associated anogenital cancer. In nucleotides, the CDR3 is TGCGCCAGCAGCCATGGGACAGAGCAGTTCTTC. Encoded protein: CASSHGTEQFF.